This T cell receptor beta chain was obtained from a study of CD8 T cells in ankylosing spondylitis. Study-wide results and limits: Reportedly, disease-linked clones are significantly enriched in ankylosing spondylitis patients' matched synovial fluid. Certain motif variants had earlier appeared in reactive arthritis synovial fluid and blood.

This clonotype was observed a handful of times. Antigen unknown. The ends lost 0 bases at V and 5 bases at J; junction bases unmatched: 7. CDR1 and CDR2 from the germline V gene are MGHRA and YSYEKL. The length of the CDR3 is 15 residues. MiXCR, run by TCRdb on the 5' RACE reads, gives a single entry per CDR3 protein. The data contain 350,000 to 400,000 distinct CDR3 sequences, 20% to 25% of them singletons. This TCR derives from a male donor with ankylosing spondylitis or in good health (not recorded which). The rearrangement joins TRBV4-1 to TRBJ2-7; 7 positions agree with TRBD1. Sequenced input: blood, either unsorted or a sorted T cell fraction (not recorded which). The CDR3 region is CASSQDPHDRDEQYF. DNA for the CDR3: TGCGCCAGCAGCCAAGATCCCCACGACAGGGACGAGCAGTACTTC.